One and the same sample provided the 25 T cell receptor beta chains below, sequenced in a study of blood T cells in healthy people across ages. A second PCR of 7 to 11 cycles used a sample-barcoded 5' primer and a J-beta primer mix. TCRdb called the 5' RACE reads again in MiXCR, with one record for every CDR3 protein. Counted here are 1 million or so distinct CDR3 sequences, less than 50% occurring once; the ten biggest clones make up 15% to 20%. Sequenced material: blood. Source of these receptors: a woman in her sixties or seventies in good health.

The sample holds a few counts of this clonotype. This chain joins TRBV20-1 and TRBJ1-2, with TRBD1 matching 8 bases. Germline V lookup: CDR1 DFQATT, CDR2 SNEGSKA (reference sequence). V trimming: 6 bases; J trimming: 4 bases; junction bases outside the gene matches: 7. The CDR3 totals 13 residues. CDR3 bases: TGCAGTGCCCTACAGGGGGTAGGCTATGGCTACACCTTC. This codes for CSALQGVGYGYTF.

The DNA of the CDR3 is TGCGCCAGCAGCCAAGATGCCGGGACTAGCGGGGCCAACTCCTACAATGAGCAGTTCTTC. This codes for CASSQDAGTSGANSYNEQFF. The chain employs TRBV4-1 and TRBJ2-1; 13 bases fit TRBD2. Losses at the gene ends were 0 bases for V and 0 bases for J; bases not matched to a gene: 8. Germline V gene lookup returns CDR1 MGHRA and CDR2 YSYEKL. The CDR3 has 20 amino acids.

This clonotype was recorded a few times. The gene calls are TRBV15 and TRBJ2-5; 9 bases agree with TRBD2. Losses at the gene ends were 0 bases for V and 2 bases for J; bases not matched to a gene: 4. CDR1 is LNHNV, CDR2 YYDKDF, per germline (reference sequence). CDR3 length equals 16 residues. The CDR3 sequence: CATSRDWAGGQETQYF. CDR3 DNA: TGTGCCACCAGCAGAGATTGGGCGGGAGGGCAAGAGACCCAGTACTTC.

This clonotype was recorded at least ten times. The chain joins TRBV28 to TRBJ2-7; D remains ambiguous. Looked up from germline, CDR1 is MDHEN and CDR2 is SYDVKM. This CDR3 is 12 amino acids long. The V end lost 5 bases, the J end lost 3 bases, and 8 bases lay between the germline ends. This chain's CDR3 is CASSPQYYEQYF. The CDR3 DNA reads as TGTGCCAGCAGTCCCCAATACTACGAGCAGTACTTC.

In DNA, the CDR3 is TGTGCCAGCAGCCAAGATCCGGGGGTTAACACTGAAGCTTTCTTT. As protein: CASSQDPGVNTEAFF. This chain connects TRBV3-1 to TRBJ1-1; possibly TRBD1 for D (5 bases). The CDR3 is made up of 15 amino acids. Germline CDR1 reads LGHDT; CDR2 reads YNNKEL (reference sequence). V lost 0 bases, J lost 2 bases, and 10 bases lay in between. The full variable domain, in which reference TRBV3-1 and TRBJ1-1 provide the parts outside the CDR3, is DTAVSQTPKYLVTQMGNDKSIKCEQNLGHDTMYWYKQDSKKFLKIMFSYNNKELIINETVPNRFSPKSPDKAHLNLHINSLELGDSAVYFCASSQDPGVNTEAFFGQGTRLTVV.

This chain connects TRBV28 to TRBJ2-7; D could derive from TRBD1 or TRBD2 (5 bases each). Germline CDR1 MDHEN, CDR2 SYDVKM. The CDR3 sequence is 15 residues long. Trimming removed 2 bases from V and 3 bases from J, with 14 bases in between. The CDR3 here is CASSLPRGAFYEQYF. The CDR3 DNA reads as TGTGCCAGCAGTTTACCCAGAGGGGCCTTCTACGAGCAGTACTTC.

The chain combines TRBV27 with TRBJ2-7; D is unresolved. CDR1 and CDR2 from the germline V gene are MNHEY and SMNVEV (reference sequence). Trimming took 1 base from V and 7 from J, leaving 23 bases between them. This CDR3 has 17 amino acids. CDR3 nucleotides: TGTGCCAGCAGTTTATACGAGCCCCGACCGGACCACGATGAGCAGTACTTC. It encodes CASSLYEPRPDHDEQYF.

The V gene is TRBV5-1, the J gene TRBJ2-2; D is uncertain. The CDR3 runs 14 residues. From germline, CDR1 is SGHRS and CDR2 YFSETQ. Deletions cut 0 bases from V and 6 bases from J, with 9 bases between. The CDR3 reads CASSLAAGAGELFF. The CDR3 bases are TGCGCCAGCAGCTTGGCCGCTGGGGCCGGGGAGCTGTTTTTT.

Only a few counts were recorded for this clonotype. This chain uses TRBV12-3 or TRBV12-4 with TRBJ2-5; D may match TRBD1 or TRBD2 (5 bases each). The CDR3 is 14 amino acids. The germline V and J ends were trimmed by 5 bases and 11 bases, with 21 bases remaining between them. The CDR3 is CASSPRDGVLGQYF. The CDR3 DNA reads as TGTGCCAGCAGTCCCCGGGACGGCGTTCTCGGGCAGTACTTC.

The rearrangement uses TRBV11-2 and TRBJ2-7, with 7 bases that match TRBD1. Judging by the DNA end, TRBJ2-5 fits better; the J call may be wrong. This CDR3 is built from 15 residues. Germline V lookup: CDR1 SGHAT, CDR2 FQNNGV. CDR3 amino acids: CASSLGQTGRETQYF. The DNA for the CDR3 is TGTGCCAGCAGCTTAGGCCAGACAGGGAGAGAGACCCAGTACTTC.

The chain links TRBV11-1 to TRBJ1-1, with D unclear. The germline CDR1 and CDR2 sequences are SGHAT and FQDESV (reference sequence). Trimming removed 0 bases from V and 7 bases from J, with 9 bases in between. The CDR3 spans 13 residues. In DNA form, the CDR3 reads TGTGCCAGCAGCTTAGCGAGACGGGGTGAAGCTTTCTTT. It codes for CASSLARRGEAFF.

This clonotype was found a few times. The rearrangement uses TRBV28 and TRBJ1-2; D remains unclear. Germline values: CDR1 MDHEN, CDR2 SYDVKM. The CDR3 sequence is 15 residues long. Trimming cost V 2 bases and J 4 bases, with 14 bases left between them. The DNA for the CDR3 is TGTGCCAGCAGTTTAATGACCCGCGAGGCCTATGGCTACACCTTC. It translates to CASSLMTREAYGYTF.

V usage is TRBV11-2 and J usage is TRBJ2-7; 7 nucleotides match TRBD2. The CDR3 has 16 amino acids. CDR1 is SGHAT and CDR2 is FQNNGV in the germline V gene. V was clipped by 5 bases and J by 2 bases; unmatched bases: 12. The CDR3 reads CASSIIGRTFTYEQYF. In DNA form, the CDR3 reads TGTGCCAGCAGCATCATCGGGAGGACCTTCACCTACGAGCAGTACTTC.

The CDR3 DNA is TGTGCCAGTGCCCGGCTAGTGGGCCCCTACAATGAGCAGTTCTTC. Protein product: CASARLVGPYNEQFF. The rearrangement links TRBV11-2 to TRBJ2-1, with unresolved D. Trimming left V 9 bases short and J 2 bases short, with 17 bases between. The CDR3 consists of 15 residues. Germline CDR1 SGHAT, CDR2 FQNNGV.

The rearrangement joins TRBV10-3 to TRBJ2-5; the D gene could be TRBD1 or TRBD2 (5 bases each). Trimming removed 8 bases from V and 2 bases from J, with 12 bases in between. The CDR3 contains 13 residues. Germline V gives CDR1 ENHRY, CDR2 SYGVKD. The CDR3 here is CAIGGGGQETQYF. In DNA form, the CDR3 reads TGTGCCATCGGAGGTGGGGGACAAGAGACCCAGTACTTC.

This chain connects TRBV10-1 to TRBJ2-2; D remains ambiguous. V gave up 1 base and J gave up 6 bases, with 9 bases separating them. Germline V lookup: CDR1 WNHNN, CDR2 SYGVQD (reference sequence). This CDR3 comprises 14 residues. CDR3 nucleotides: TGCGCCAGCAGTGAGTTGCGTATGTCCGGGGAGCTGTTTTTT. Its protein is CASSELRMSGELFF.

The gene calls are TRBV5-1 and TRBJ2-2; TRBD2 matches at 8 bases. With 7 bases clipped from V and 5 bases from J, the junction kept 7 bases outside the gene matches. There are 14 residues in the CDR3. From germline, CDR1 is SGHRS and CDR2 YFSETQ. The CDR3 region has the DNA TGCGCCAGCGGAGGGACTAGTGGTACCGGGGAGCTGTTTTTT. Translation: CASGGTSGTGELFF.

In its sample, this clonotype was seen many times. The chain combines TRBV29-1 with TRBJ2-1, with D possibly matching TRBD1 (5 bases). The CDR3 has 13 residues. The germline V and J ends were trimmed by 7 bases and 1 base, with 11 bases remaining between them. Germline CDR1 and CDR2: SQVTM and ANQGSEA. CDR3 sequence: CSATETSYNEQFF. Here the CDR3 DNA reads TGCAGCGCGACAGAAACATCCTACAATGAGCAGTTCTTC.

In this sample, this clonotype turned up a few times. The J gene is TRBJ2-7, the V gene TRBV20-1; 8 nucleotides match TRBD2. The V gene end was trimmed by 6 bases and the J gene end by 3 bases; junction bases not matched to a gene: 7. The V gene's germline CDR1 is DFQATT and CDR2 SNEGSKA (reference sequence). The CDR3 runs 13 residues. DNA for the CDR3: TGCAGTGCCCCGAGCGGGAGAGTCTACGAGCAGTACTTC. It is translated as CSAPSGRVYEQYF.

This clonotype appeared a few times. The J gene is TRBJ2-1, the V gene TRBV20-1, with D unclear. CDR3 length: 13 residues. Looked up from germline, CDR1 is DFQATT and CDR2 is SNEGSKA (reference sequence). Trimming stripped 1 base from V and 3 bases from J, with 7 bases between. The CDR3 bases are TGCAGTGCTAGAGCCGTGGACTACAATGAGCAGTTCTTC. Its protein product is CSARAVDYNEQFF.

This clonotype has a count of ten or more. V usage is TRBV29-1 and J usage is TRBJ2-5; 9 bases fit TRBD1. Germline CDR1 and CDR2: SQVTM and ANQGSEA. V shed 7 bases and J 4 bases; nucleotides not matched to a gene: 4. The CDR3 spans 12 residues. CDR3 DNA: TGCAGCGCTGGACAGGGGAGAGAGACCCAGTACTTC. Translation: CSAGQGRETQYF.

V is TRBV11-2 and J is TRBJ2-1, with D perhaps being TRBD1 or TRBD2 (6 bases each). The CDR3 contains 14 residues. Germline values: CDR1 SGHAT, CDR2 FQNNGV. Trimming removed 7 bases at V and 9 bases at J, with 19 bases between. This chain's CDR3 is CASKAWGVGGEQFF. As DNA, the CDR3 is TGTGCCAGCAAAGCTTGGGGGGTAGGGGGTGAGCAGTTCTTC.

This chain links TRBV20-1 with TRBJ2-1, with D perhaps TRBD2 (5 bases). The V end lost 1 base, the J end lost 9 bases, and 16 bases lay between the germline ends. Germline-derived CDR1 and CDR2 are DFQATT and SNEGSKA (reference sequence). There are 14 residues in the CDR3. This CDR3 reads CSARAASGFFEQFF. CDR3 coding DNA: TGCAGTGCTAGAGCTGCGTCGGGGTTTTTTGAGCAGTTCTTC.

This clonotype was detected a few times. In nucleotides, the CDR3 is TGCAGCGTTGAACCCCAGGGCCCCGGGGAGCTGTTTTTT. Amino acids: CSVEPQGPGELFF. The chain couples TRBV29-1 to TRBJ2-2, with D possibly being TRBD1 (5 bases). Per germline, CDR1 SQVTM and CDR2 ANQGSEA. V shed 2 bases and J shed 6 bases, with 10 bases lying between them. This CDR3 is built from 13 residues.

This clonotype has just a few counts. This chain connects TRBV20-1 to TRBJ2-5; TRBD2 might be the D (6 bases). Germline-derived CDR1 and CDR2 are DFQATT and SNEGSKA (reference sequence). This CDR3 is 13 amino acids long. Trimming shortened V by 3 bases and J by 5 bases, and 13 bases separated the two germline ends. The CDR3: CSARGFGGETQYF. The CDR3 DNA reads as TGCAGTGCTAGGGGCTTCGGGGGTGAGACCCAGTACTTC.